This is a list of T cell receptor beta chains from one sample in a study of blood T cell repertoires in COVID-19. Assay: immunoSEQ multiplex PCR; the TCRdb copy retains only in-frame clones and omits some. The sample holds a few hundred thousand clones, about 85% seen once. The sample consisted of peripheral blood. The receptors were sampled from a young woman with acute or convalescent COVID-19. Each CDR3 is given with its conserved first and last residue. Each record gives: clone size, D gene, V gene, J gene, CDR3 DNA, CDR3 protein. D genes are given only for firm matches. Clone sizes are given selectively: once, few, many, or a class where the clone is expanded.

.,.,TRBV9,TRBJ2-7,TGTGCCAGCAGCGTAGTCCCTTACGAGCAGTACTTC,CASSVVPYEQYF
.,.,TRBV24-1,TRBJ1-5,TGTGCCACCAGTGGTCAGGATCCCAATCAGCCCCAGCATTTT,CATSGQDPNQPQHF
.,.,TRBV19,TRBJ1-6,TGTGCCAGTAGTAAGGGGTTGGGAAACCCCTTTGTTCTCCTCCACTTT,CASSKGLGNPFVLLHF
.,TRBD1,TRBV7-2,TRBJ2-1,TGTGCCAGCAGCCTAGTGACAGGGGGCTACAATGAGCAGTTCTTC,CASSLVTGGYNEQFF
few,TRBD1,TRBV12-5,TRBJ1-1,TGTGCTAGTGGCTACTCGACAGGGGGTGGGTCGGACACTGAAGCTTTCTTT,CASGYSTGGGSDTEAFF
.,.,TRBV19,TRBJ2-3,TGTGCCAGTAGTCTCTACAGGGTTAGCACAGATACGCAGTATTTT,CASSLYRVSTDTQYF
.,.,TRBV27,TRBJ2-3,TGTGCCAGCAGTTTTCTAGGATCCACAGATACGCAGTATTTT,CASSFLGSTDTQYF
.,.,TRBV19,TRBJ1-1,TGTGCCAGTAGTAAGGGTAGCGACATAGGGAACACTGAAGCTTTCTTT,CASSKGSDIGNTEAFF
.,.,TRBV7-2,TRBJ2-5,TGTGCCAGCAGCTTAACCACCTATACTCAAGAGACCCAGTACTTC,CASSLTTYTQETQYF
.,.,TRBV5-1,TRBJ2-5,TGCGCCAGCAGCTTGGGGGCGGGGGCCCAAGAGACCCAGTACTTC,CASSLGAGAQETQYF
.,TRBD1,TRBV5-1,TRBJ1-1,TGCGCCAGCAGCCGGGACAGTTTGAACACTGAAGCTTTCTTT,CASSRDSLNTEAFF
.,TRBD2,TRBV7-6,TRBJ2-3,TGTGCCAGCAGTCAGCGGGGGGGCACAGATACGCAGTATTTT,CASSQRGGTDTQYF
.,TRBD1,TRBV7-8,TRBJ1-4,TGTGCCAGCAGCCCGACCGGGACAGGCGCGGAAAAACTGTTTTTT,CASSPTGTGAEKLFF
.,.,TRBV6-5,TRBJ1-1,TGTGCCAGCAGTTACGAGGTAGGGGGAATTCACACTGAAGCTTTCTTT,CASSYEVGGIHTEAFF
.,.,TRBV4-2,TRBJ1-2,TGTGCCAGCAGCTCACCCGTACAGGGCGACTATGGCTACACCTTC,CASSSPVQGDYGYTF
.,.,TRBV29-1,TRBJ2-1,TGCAGCGTTGACGGACGGAGGAGCTCCTACAATGAGCAGTTCTTC,CSVDGRRSSYNEQFF
.,TRBD1,TRBV18,TRBJ1-1,TGTGCCAGCTCAGCGGACAGGGCTGAAGCTTTCTTT,CASSADRAEAFF
.,.,TRBV27,TRBJ1-5,TGTGCCAGCAGTTTATCTGGGCTTCAGCCCCAGCATTTT,CASSLSGLQPQHF
many,.,TRBV12-5,TRBJ1-1,TGTGCTAGTGGTTTGGTGGACAGCCTAGAAGCTTTCTTT,CASGLVDSLEAFF
.,.,TRBV28,TRBJ2-7,TGTGCCAGCAGCCTTGACTGGTTGGAGCAGTACTTC,CASSLDWLEQYF
.,TRBD1,TRBV9,TRBJ2-7,TGTGCCAGCAGCGAGACCGGGACAGGGCCCCACGAGCAGTACTTC,CASSETGTGPHEQYF
.,TRBD1,TRBV5-1,TRBJ1-1,TGCGCCAGCAGCTTGACCCTCCCGGGACAGGGGATGAACACTGAAGCTTTCTTT,CASSLTLPGQGMNTEAFF
.,TRBD2,TRBV6-4,TRBJ2-1,TGTGCCAGCAGTGTAAGCGGGACTAGCGGGAATGAGCAGTTCTTC,CASSVSGTSGNEQFF
once,TRBD2,TRBV10-3,TRBJ2-7,TGTGCCATCAGTGATGGGACTAGCGGGGGGGCCTACGAGCAGTACTTC,CAISDGTSGGAYEQYF
.,TRBD1,TRBV4-2,TRBJ1-4,TGTGCCAGCAGCCAATATTTTGACAGGGGGCTGGAAAAACTGTTTTTT,CASSQYFDRGLEKLFF
.,TRBD1,TRBV30,TRBJ2-7,TGTGCCTGGAGTACGTGGGACAGAAATATGTACGAGCAGTACTTC,CAWSTWDRNMYEQYF
once,TRBD1,TRBV28,TRBJ2-7,TGTGCCAGCAGTGCCCGGGACAGACGCTACGAGCAGTACTTC,CASSARDRRYEQYF
.,TRBD1,TRBV2,TRBJ1-1,TGTGCCAGCATCCCTACCGGGACAGGGAGCGAAGCTTTCTTT,CASIPTGTGSEAFF
.,TRBD1,TRBV29-1,TRBJ2-7,TGCAGCGCCGAGGGACAGTTCTACGAGCAGTACTTC,CSAEGQFYEQYF
.,TRBD1,TRBV5-1,TRBJ1-2,TGCGCCAGCAGCTTGGACCTAGGACAGGGTGGCTACACCTTC,CASSLDLGQGGYTF
.,.,TRBV7-2,TRBJ1-6,TGTGCCAGCAGATTGAGGCAGAATAACAATTCACCCCTCCACTTT,CASRLRQNNNSPLHF
.,TRBD1,TRBV10-3,TRBJ1-1,TGTGCCATCAGCGGACGGACAGGGGCTTACACTGAAGCTTTCTTT,CAISGRTGAYTEAFF
.,TRBD2,TRBV15,TRBJ2-7,TGTGCCACCAGCCCTAGCGGGGGGTCCTACGAGCAGTACTTC,CATSPSGGSYEQYF
.,.,TRBV6-6,TRBJ2-3,TGTGCCAGCAGTCCTAGGGGAAAGGGAGGAGCTCCCACAGATACGCAGTATTTT,CASSPRGKGGAPTDTQYF
.,TRBD2,TRBV7-6,TRBJ2-7,TGTGCCAGCAGCCAATCGGGACTAGCGGACTACGAGCAGTACTTC,CASSQSGLADYEQYF
.,TRBD1,TRBV6-4,TRBJ2-7,TGTGCCAGCAGTGACTCGAGTCGTGTCGACAGGGACTCCTACGAGCAGTACTTC,CASSDSSRVDRDSYEQYF
.,TRBD1,TRBV5-1,TRBJ2-7,TGCGCCAGCAGCTCGCCGGGACAGGGAACCTACGAGCAGTACTTC,CASSSPGQGTYEQYF
.,TRBD1,TRBV27,TRBJ1-6,TGTGCCAGCAGCTCCTCTTGGACAGGGGCTAAATCCCTCCACTTT,CASSSSWTGAKSLHF
.,.,TRBV6-1,TRBJ2-3,TGTGCCAGCAGTGAAAATAAAGATACGCAGTATTTT,CASSENKDTQYF
.,TRBD2,TRBV30,TRBJ2-3,TGTGCCTGGAGGCTAGCGGGGGCGACAGATACGCAGTATTTT,CAWRLAGATDTQYF
once,.,TRBV7-9,TRBJ2-5,TGTGCCAGCAGCTTAGCGGGTACAGAAGAGACCCAGTACTTC,CASSLAGTEETQYF
.,.,TRBV30,TRBJ1-5,TGTGCCTGGAAACAGGGAAATCAGCCCCAGCATTTT,CAWKQGNQPQHF
.,.,TRBV7-8,TRBJ1-5,TGTGCCAGCAGCTTAACTGGCAGGGCGGGCAATCAGCCCCAGCATTTT,CASSLTGRAGNQPQHF
.,TRBD1,TRBV10-1,TRBJ1-2,TGCGCCAGCGGATCGACAGGGAGCTATGGCTACACCTTC,CASGSTGSYGYTF
.,TRBD1,TRBV19,TRBJ1-6,TGTGCCAGTAGTTCGGGACAGACTAATTCACCCCTCCACTTT,CASSSGQTNSPLHF
.,.,TRBV7-3,TRBJ2-3,TGTGCCAGCAGCCCGAGCGGGAGCACAGATACGCAGTATTTT,CASSPSGSTDTQYF
.,TRBD1,TRBV9,TRBJ1-1,TGTGCCAGCAGGGCGGCGGACAGGATGAACACTGAAGCTTTCTTT,CASRAADRMNTEAFF
.,.,TRBV5-1,TRBJ2-6,TGCGCCAGCAGCTTGGACGATGTAGATGATTTCTCTGGGGCCAACGTCCTGACTTTC,CASSLDDVDDFSGANVLTF
.,TRBD2,TRBV3-1/TRBV3-2,TRBJ2-5,TGTGCCAGCAGCCTGAAAACTAGCGTCCAAGAGACCCAGTACTTC,CASSLKTSVQETQYF